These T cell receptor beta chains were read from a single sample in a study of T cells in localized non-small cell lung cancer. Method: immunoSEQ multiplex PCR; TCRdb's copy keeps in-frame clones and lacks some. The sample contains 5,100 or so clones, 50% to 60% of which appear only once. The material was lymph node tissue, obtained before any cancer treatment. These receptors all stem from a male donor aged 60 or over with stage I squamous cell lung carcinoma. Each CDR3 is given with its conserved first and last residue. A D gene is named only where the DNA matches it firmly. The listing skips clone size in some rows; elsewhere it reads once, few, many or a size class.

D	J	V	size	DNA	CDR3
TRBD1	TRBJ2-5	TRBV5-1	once	TGCGCCAGCAGCGTTGGGACAGGCCAAGAGACCCAGTACTTC	CASSVGTGQETQYF
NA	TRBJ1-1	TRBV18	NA	TGTGCCAGCTCACCACCGGCGACGAACACTGAAGCTTTCTTT	CASSPPATNTEAFF
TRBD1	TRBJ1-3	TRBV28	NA	TGTGCCAGCAGGCCCGCGGCAGGGGGAGGAAACACCATATATTTT	CASRPAAGGGNTIYF
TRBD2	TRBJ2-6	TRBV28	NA	TGTGCCAGCAGTTTATTTACCCTAGCGGGAGCTGGGGCCAACGTCCTGACTTTC	CASSLFTLAGAGANVLTF
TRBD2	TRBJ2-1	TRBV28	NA	TGTGCCAGCAGTCCCCGGACTAGCGGCAATGAGCAGTTCTTC	CASSPRTSGNEQFF
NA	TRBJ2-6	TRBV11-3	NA	TGTGCCAGCAGGGGGCGAGTGAATTTGAGGTCTGGGGCCAACGTCCTGACTTTC	CASRGRVNLRSGANVLTF
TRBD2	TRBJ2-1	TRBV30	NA	TGTGCCTGGAGCCTAGGACTAGCGGACAATGAGCAGTTCTTC	CAWSLGLADNEQFF
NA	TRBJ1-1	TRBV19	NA	TGTGCCACTACCGCGTGGGGGAACACTGAAGCTTTCTTT	CATTAWGNTEAFF
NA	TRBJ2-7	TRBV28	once	TGTGCCAGCAGGATGACTAGATACTACGAGCAGTACTTC	CASRMTRYYEQYF
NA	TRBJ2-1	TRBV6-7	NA	TGTGCCAGCAGGCGACAACAGGAGAGCTCCTACAATGAGCAGTTCTTC	CASRRQQESSYNEQFF
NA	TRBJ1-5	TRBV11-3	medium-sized	TGTGCCAGCAGCCAAGCTCAGGATAGCAATCAGCCCCAGCATTTT	CASSQAQDSNQPQHF
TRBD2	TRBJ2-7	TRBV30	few	TGTGCCTGGAGTCCTAGCGGGAGAGTAGACGAGCAGTACTTC	CAWSPSGRVDEQYF
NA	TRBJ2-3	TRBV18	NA	TGTGCCAGCTCACCACCTGGAGGGCCGGCAGATACGCAGTATTTT	CASSPPGGPADTQYF
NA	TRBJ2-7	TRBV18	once	TGTGCCAGCTCGGCAGCGGGTCGCGTGGAGCAGTACTTC	CASSAAGRVEQYF
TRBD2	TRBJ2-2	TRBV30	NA	TGTGCCTGGAGACTAGCGGGAGATCCCGGGGAGCTGTTTTTT	CAWRLAGDPGELFF
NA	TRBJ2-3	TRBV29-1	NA	TGCAGCGTTGCCGGCGGGATAGCCGATACGCAGTATTTT	CSVAGGIADTQYF
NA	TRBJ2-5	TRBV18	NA	TGTGCCAGCTCATCGACTAGCCAAGAGACCCAGTACTTC	CASSSTSQETQYF
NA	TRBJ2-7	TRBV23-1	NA	TGCGCCAGCAGACATAAGGCCGTGGGAGCCGAGCAGTACTTC	CASRHKAVGAEQYF
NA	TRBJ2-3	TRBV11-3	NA	TGTGCCAGCAGCCAAGGTCCCGCACACACAGATACGCAGTATTTT	CASSQGPAHTDTQYF
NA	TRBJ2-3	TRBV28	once	TGTGCCAGCAGTCCAACCAGCCGGGATACGCAGTATTTT	CASSPTSRDTQYF
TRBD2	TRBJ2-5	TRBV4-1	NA	TGCGCCAGCAGCCTCCAGACGGGGGGGCAAGAGACCCAGTACTTC	CASSLQTGGQETQYF
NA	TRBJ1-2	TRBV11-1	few	TGTGCCAGCAGCTTAGATCGGGTAACGGTCTATGGCTACACCTTC	CASSLDRVTVYGYTF
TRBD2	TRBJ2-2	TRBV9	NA	TGTGCCAGCAGCGCGGGACTAGCGGGTTACACCGGGGAGCTGTTTTTT	CASSAGLAGYTGELFF
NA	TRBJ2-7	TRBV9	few	TGTGCCAGCAGCGTAGAACTAGCAGCAGACGAGCAGTACTTC	CASSVELAADEQYF
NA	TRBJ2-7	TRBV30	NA	TGTGCCTGGAGGGCGGTTGACAGGTATGGCAAGCAGTACTTC	CAWRAVDRYGKQYF
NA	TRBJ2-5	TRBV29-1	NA	TGCAGCGTTGAAGTCCCGAAGGTAGAGACCCAGTACTTC	CSVEVPKVETQYF
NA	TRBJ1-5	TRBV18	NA	TGTGCCAGCTCACCAGGGGACAGCAATCAGCCCCAGCATTTT	CASSPGDSNQPQHF
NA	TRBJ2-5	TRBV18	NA	TGTGCCAGCTCACCAATCCGGGACCTAAGTTCCAAGACCCAGTACTTC	CASSPIRDLSSKTQYF
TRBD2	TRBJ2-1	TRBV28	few	TGTGCCAGCAGTTTTCCCCTAGCGGGAGGGTTATCCTACAATGAGCAGTTCTTC	CASSFPLAGGLSYNEQFF
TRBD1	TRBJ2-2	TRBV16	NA	TGTGCCAGCAGCCAGAGGACAGGGGCCACCGGGGAGCTGTTTTTT	CASSQRTGATGELFF
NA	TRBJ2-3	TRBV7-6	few	TGTGCCAGCAGCTCATCAGGTTTTGGAGGCTCAGATACGCAGTATTTT	CASSSSGFGGSDTQYF
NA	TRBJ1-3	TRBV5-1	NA	TGCGCCAGCAGCTTGGGGGGGCAGTCTGGAAACACCATATATTTT	CASSLGGQSGNTIYF
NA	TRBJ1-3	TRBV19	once	TGTGCCAGTAGTATCGAGACTTTCCCTGGAAACACCATATATTTT	CASSIETFPGNTIYF
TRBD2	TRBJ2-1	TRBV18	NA	TGTGCCAGCTCACTAGCGGGTTATAGTGAGCAGTTCTTC	CASSLAGYSEQFF
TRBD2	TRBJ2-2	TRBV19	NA	TGTGCCAGTACCCAAGTAGCGGGAGGAGACACCGGGGAGCTGTTTTTT	CASTQVAGGDTGELFF
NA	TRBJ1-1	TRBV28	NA	TGTGCCAGCAGTTTAAGTGGCAGAGTTAACACTGAAGCTTTCTTT	CASSLSGRVNTEAFF
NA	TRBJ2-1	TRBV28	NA	TGTGCCAGCAGTTTAGAAGGCGACAATGAGCAGTTCTTC	CASSLEGDNEQFF
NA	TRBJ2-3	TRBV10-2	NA	TGCGCCCCCCGGGGACGCTCGAGGGATACGCAGTATTTT	CAPRGRSRDTQYF
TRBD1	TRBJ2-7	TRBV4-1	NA	TGCGCCAGCAGCCACGACAGGGGCTACGAGCAGTACTTC	CASSHDRGYEQYF
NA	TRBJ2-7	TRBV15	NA	TGTGCCACCAGCAGAGTGATTGGGAGCGAACCCTACGAGCAGTACTTC	CATSRVIGSEPYEQYF
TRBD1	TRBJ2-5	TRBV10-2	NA	TGCGCCAGCAGTCGGGTGCCCCCTGGACAGGGCGAGGAGACCCAGTACTTC	CASSRVPPGQGEETQYF
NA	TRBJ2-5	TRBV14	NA	TGTGCCAGCAGCCAGGAAGGGTCTAGCCGGGCGACCCAGTACTTC	CASSQEGSSRATQYF
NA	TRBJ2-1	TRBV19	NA	TGTGCCAGTAGTGCCGAGCGGGTATATGAGCAGTTCTTC	CASSAERVYEQFF
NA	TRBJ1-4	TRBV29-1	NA	TGCAGCGTTCACGGCTCGGGGCAAAATGAAAAACTGTTTTTT	CSVHGSGQNEKLFF
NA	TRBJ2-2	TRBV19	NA	TGTGCCAGCACGGCGTCGGGACCGGGTGCCGGGGAGCTGTTTTTT	CASTASGPGAGELFF
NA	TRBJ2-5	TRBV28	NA	TGTGCCAGCAGTTTCGACGGAAGGGAGACCCAGTACTTC	CASSFDGRETQYF
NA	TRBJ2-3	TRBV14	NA	TGTGCCAGCAGCCAAGTACCCCCCTTGGATACGCAGTATTTT	CASSQVPPLDTQYF
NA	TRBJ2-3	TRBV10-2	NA	TGCGCCAGCAGTGAGGGACTAACAACAGATACGCAGTATTTT	CASSEGLTTDTQYF
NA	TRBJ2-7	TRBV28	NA	TGTGCCAGCAGCACGCCAGGGTACGAGCAGTACTTC	CASSTPGYEQYF
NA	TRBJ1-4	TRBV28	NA	TGTGCCAGCGCAGGGATAGGCGAAAAACTGTTTTTT	CASAGIGEKLFF
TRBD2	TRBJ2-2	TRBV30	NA	TGTGCCTGGAGTGTACCTAGCGGTGACACCGGGGAGCTGTTTTTT	CAWSVPSGDTGELFF
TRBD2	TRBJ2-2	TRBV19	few	TGTGCCAGTAGTATAGGACTAGCGGGAGTCACCGGGGAGCTGTTTTTT	CASSIGLAGVTGELFF
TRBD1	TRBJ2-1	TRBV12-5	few	TGTGCTAGTGGTTTGGACGGACAGGGGCATGATGAGCAGTTCTTC	CASGLDGQGHDEQFF